The T cell receptor beta chain under discussion was sequenced for a study of molecular identifiers for immune sequencing clone quantification. CDR1 is MGHRA and CDR2 is YSYEKL in the germline V gene. The V gene end was trimmed by 3 bases and the J gene end by 2 bases; junction bases not matched to a gene: 3. The CDR3 is 14 amino acids. This clonotype was counted only a few times. Via MiXCR, TCRdb re-called the PCR reads, giving one row per CDR3 protein. The table records approximately 320,000 distinct CDR3 sequences, about 23% of them present only once. What was sequenced was naive CD8+ T cells from blood, with Jurkat cell RNA spiked in. The subset was: FACS-sorted CD8+CD4-CCR7+CD45RA+ naive T cells. The origin of this receptor is a human donor in good health. Some libraries in this study had Jurkat cell RNA spiked in. The V and J genes are TRBV4-1 and TRBJ1-2; 7 positions match TRBD1. The CDR3 DNA sequence: TGCGCCAGCAGCCAGCTACAGGGGAACTATGGCTACACCTTC. This translates into CASSQLQGNYGYTF.